This T cell receptor beta chain emerged from a study of shared clonotypes between healthy human individuals. With regard to this clone: Antigen unknown.

There were no recent acute infections or vaccinations among the donors, who were healthy HIV-negative adults. CDR1 is SNHLY, CDR2 FYNNEI, per germline. Trimming took 6 bases from V and 5 from J; bases not matched to a gene: 9. This CDR3 contains 14 residues. The method was immunoSEQ multiplex PCR; TCRdb's version includes in-frame clones alone and lacks a portion of them. The repertoire holds about 1 million clones, with about 76% as singletons. Overall study results and limits: Donor scarcity curtailed the genetic and exposure-history diversity represented herein.

This receptor was obtained from a man aged 18 to 29 in good health. What was sequenced was memory CD4+ T cells sorted from blood. The subset was: CD45RA-negative fraction. The chain couples TRBV2 to TRBJ2-7; 8 bases align to TRBD1. CDR3 in DNA: TGTGCCAGCAGCATGGACAGGGCGGTCCACGAGCAGTACTTC. This sequence encodes CASSMDRAVHEQYF.